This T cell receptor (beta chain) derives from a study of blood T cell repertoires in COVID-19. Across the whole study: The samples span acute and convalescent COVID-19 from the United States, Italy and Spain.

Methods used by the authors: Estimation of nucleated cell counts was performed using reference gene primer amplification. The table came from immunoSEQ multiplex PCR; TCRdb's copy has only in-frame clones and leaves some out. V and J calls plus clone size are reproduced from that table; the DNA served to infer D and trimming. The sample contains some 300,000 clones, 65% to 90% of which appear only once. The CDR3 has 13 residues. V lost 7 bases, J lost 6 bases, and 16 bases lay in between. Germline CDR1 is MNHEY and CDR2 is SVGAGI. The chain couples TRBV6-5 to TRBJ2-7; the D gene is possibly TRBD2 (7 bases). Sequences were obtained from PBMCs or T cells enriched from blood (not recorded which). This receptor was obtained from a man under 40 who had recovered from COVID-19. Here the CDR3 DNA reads TGTGCCAGCATCCAGAGGGGGAGGGTCGAGCAGTACTTC. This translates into CASIQRGRVEQYF.